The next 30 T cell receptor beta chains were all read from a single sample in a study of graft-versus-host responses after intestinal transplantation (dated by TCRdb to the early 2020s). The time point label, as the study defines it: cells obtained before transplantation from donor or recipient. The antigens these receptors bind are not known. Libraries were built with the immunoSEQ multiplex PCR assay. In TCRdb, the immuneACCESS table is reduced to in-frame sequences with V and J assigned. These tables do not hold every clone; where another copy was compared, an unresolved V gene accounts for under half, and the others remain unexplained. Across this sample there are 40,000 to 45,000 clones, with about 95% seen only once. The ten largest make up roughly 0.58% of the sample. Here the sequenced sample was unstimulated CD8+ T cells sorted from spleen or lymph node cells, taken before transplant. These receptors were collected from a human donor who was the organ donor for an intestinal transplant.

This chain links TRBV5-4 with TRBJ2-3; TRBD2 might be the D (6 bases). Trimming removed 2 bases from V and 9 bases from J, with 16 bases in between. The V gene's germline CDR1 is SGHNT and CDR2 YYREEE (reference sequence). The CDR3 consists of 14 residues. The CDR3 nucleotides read TGTGCCAGCAGCTTCCGGGGGATCCTATGGACGCAGTATTTT. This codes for CASSFRGILWTQYF.

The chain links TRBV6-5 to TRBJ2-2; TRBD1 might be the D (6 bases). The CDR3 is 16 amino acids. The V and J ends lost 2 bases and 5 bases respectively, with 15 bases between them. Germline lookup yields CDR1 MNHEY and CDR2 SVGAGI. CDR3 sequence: CASSYSGGRYTGELFF. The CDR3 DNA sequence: TGTGCCAGCAGTTACAGTGGGGGCCGGTATACCGGGGAGCTGTTTTTT.

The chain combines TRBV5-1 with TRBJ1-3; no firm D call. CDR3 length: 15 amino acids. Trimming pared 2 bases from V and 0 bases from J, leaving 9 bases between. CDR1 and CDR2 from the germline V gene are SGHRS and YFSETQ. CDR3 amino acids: CASSFYHSSGNTIYF. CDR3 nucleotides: TGCGCCAGCAGCTTTTACCACAGCTCTGGAAACACCATATATTTT. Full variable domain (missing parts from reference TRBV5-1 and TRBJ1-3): KAGVTQTPRYLIKTRGQQVTLSCSPISGHRSVSWYQQTPGQGLQFLFEYFSETQRNKGNFPGRFSGRQFSNSRSEMNVSTLELGDSALYLCASSFYHSSGNTIYFGEGSWLTVV.

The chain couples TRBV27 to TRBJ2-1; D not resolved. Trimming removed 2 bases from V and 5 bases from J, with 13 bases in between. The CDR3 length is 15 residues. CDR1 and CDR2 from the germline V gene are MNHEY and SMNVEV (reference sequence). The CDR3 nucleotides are TGTGCCAGCAGTTTACATAGGCAGGCTAACAATGAGCAGTTCTTC. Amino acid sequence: CASSLHRQANNEQFF.

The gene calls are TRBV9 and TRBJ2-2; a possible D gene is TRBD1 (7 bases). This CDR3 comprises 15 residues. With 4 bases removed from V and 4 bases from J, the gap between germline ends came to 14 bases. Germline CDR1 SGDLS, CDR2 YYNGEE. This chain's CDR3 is CASSPRQGGTGELFF. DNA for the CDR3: TGTGCCAGCAGCCCCCGACAGGGAGGCACCGGGGAGCTGTTTTTT.

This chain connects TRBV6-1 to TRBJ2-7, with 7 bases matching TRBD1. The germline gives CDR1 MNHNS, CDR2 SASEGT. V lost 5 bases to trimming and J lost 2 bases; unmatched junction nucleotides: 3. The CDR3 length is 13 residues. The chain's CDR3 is CASSPGTAYEQYF. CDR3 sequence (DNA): TGTGCCAGCAGTCCGGGGACAGCCTACGAGCAGTACTTC.

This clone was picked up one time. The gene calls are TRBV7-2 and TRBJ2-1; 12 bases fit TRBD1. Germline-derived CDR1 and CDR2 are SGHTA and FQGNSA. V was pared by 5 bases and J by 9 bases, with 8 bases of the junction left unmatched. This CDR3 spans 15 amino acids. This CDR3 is CASSRPGQGAGEQFF. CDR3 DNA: TGTGCCAGCAGCAGACCGGGACAGGGGGCTGGTGAGCAGTTCTTC.

CDR3 in DNA: TGTGCCAGCAGCTCAATGTCCTCTGAAGCTTTCTTT. Amino acids: CASSSMSSEAFF. This chain joins TRBV7-9 and TRBJ1-1; D is undetermined. The V and J ends lost 4 bases and 6 bases respectively, with 9 bases between them. CDR1 and CDR2 from the germline V gene are SEHNR and FQNEAQ (reference sequence). The CDR3 sequence is 12 residues long.

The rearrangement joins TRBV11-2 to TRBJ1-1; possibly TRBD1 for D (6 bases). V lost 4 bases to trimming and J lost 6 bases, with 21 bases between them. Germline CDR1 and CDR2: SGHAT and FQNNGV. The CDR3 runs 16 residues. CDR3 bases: TGTGCCAGCAGCTCAACGGACAGTCTCGGTGTGGCTGAAGCTTTCTTT. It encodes CASSSTDSLGVAEAFF.

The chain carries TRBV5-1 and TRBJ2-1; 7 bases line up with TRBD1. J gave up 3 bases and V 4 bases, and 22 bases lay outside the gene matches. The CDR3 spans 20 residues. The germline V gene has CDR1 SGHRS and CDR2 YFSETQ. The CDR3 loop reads CASSHRIETGPFHIYNEQFF. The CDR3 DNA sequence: TGCGCCAGCAGCCACCGAATTGAGACAGGGCCCTTCCATATCTACAATGAGCAGTTCTTC.

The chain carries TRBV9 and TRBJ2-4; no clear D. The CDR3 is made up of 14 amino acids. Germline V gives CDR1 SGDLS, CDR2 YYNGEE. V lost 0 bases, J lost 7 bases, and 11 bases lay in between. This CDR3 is CASSVEGSSNIQYF. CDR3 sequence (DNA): TGTGCCAGCAGCGTAGAAGGGTCTTCGAACATTCAGTACTTC.

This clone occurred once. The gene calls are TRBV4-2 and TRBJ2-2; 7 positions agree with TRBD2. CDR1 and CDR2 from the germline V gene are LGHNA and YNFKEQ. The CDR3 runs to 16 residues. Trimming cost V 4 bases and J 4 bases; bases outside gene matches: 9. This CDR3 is CASSPTSAKITGELFF. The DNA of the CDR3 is TGTGCCAGCAGCCCTACTAGCGCCAAAATCACCGGGGAGCTGTTTTTT.

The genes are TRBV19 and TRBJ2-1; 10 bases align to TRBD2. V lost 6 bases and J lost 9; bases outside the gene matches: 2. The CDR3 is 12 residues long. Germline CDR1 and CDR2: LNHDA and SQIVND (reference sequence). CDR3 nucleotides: TGTGCCAGTAGGGGACTAGCGAGTGAGCAGTTCTTC. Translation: CASRGLASEQFF.

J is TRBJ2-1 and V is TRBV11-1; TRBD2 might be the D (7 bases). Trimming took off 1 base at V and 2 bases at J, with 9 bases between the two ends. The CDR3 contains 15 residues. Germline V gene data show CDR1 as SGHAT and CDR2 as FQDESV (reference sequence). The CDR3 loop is CASSLGGGTYNEQFF. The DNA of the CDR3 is TGTGCCAGCAGCTTAGGGGGGGGCACCTACAATGAGCAGTTCTTC.

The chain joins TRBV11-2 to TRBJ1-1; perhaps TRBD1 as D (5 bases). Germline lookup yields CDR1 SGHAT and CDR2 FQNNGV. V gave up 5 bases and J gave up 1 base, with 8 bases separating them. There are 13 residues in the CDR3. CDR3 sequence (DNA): TGTGCCAGCAGCCGGGGACGGAACACTGAAGCTTTCTTT. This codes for CASSRGRNTEAFF.

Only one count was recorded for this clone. The CDR3, as DNA: TGTGCCAGCAGCTTGGACTCCAGCGGGGAGCTGTTTTTT. Encoded protein: CASSLDSSGELFF. The chain links TRBV5-4 to TRBJ2-2; D unresolved. The CDR3 has 13 residues. Per the germline V gene, CDR1 is SGHNT and CDR2 is YYREEE (reference sequence). The V end lost 0 bases, the J end lost 7 bases, and 7 bases lay between the germline ends.

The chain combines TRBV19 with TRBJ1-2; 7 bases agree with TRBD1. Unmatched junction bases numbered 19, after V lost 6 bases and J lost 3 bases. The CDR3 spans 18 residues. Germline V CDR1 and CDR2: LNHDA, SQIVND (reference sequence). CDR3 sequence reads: CASSPGTRGQRVYYGYTF. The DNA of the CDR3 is TGTGCCAGTAGCCCGGGGACCCGGGGACAGCGCGTTTACTATGGCTACACCTTC.

In DNA, the CDR3 is TGTGCCAGCAGTTTAAGCCCGGGGTTCTGGAACACTGAAGCTTTCTTT. Its translation is CASSLSPGFWNTEAFF. The chain carries TRBV28 and TRBJ1-1; D is uncertain. The CDR3 runs 16 residues. Germline CDR1 MDHEN, CDR2 SYDVKM. Trimming removed 2 bases from V and 1 base from J, with 14 bases in between. The entire variable domain, with the rest obtained from reference TRBV28 and TRBJ1-1, is as follows: DVKVTQSSRYLVKRTGEKVFLECVQDMDHENMFWYRQDPGLGLRLIYFSYDVKMKEKGDIPEGYSVSREKKERFSLILESASTNQTSMYLCASSLSPGFWNTEAFFGQGTRLTVV.

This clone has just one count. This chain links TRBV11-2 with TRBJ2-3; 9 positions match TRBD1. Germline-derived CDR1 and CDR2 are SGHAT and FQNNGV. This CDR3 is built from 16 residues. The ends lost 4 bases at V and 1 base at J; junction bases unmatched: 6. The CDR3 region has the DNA TGTGCCAGCAGCTCCCGGACAGGGGCGGGCACAGATACGCAGTATTTT. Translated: CASSSRTGAGTDTQYF.

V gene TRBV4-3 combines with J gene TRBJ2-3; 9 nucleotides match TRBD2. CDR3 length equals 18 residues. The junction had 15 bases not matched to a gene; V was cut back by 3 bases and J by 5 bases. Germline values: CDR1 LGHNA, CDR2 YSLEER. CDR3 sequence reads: CASSQGRLAGQEKDTQYF. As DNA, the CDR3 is TGCGCCAGCAGCCAGGGACGGCTAGCGGGGCAGGAAAAAGATACGCAGTATTTT.

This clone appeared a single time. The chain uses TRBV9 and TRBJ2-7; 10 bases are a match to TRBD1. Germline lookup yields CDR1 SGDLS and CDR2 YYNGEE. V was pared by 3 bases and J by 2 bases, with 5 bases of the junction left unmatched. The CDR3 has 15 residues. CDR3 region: CASSAAGTGAYEQYF. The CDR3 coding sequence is TGTGCCAGCAGCGCGGCCGGGACAGGGGCCTACGAGCAGTACTTC.

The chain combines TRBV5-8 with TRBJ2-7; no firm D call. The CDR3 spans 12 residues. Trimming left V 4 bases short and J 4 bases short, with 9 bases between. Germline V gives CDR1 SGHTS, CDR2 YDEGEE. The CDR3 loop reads CASSQDKYEQYF. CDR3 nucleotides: TGTGCCAGCAGCCAAGACAAATACGAGCAGTACTTC.

CDR3 residues: CASSQGTGKNSPLHF. CDR3 nucleotide sequence: TGCGCCAGCAGCCAAGGGACAGGGAAGAATTCACCCCTCCACTTT. The V gene is TRBV4-1, the J gene TRBJ1-6; 8 positions match TRBD1. The CDR3 extends over 15 amino acids. Trimming at V came to 1 base and at J to 7 bases, leaving 3 bases not matched to a gene. CDR1 is MGHRA and CDR2 is YSYEKL in the germline V gene.

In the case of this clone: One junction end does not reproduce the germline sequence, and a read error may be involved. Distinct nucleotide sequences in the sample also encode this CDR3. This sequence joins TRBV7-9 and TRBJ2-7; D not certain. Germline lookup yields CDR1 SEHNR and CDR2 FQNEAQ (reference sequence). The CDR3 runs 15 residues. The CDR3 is CASSSTELSSYEQYF. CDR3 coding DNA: TGTGCCAGCAGCTCTACCGAGCTTAGCTCCTACGAGCAATACTTC.

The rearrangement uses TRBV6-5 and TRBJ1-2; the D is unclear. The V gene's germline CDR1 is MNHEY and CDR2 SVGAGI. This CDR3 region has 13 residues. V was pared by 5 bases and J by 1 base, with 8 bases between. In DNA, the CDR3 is TGTGCCAGCAGTCCCCACAGTAACTATGGCTACACCTTC. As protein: CASSPHSNYGYTF.

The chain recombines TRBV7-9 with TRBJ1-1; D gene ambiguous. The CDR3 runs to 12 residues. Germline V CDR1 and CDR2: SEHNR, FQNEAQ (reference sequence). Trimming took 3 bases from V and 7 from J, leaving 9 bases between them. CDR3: CASSFASVEAFF. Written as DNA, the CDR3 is TGTGCCAGCAGCTTCGCGTCAGTTGAAGCTTTCTTT.

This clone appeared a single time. The CDR3 here is CASSPHVEAWDYGYTF. Here the CDR3 DNA reads TGTGCCAGCTCACCACATGTGGAGGCCTGGGACTATGGCTACACCTTC. The chain carries TRBV18 and TRBJ1-2; D is ambiguous. V gave up 1 base and J gave up 3 bases, with 15 bases separating them. Germline loops: CDR1 KGHSH, CDR2 LQKENI. The CDR3 is 16 residues long.

The CDR3 DNA reads TGTGCCAGCAGCCACCCCCACAGACTAGCGGGGGTAACCGGGGAGCTGTTTTTT. It is translated as CASSHPHRLAGVTGELFF. The V and J genes are TRBV7-9 and TRBJ2-2; 12 nucleotides agree with TRBD2. The trim removed 5 bases at V and 5 bases at J, leaving 12 bases unmatched. CDR1 is SEHNR, CDR2 FQNEAQ, per germline (reference sequence). This CDR3 has 18 residues.

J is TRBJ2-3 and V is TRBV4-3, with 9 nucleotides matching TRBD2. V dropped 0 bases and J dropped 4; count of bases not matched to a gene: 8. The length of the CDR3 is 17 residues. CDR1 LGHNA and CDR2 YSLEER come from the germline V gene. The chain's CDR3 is CASSQEGGGGASDTQYF. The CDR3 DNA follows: TGCGCCAGCAGCCAAGAAGGTGGCGGGGGGGCATCAGATACGCAGTATTTT.

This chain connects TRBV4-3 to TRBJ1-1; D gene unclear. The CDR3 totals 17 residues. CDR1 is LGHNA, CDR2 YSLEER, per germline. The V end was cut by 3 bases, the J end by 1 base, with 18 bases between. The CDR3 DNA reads TGCGCCAGCAGCCATGTATACCTTGGGGAGAGGAACACTGAAGCTTTCTTT. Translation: CASSHVYLGERNTEAFF.